The sequence of this TCR beta chain was determined in a study of T cells in localized non-small cell lung cancer. Comments on this clone: Its antigen remains unknown.

Study-wide results and caveats: Uninvolved adjacent lung showed peak T cell clonality, exceeding tumor. Sequencing was limited to one tumor region, leaving the possibility of heterogeneity open. Turning up in adjacent lung were a median about 61 of the top 100 tumor clones.

Measured with immunoSEQ multiplex PCR; TCRdb has only the in-frame clones, and not every one. The sample records around 55,000 clones, around 84% being singletons. The source was PBMCs, collected before any cancer treatment. The clonotype was recovered from a female donor with stage II lung adenocarcinoma.

CDR3: CASRAREANYGYTF. CDR3 DNA sequence: TGTGCCAGCAGAGCGAGAGAAGCTAACTATGGCTACACCTTC. The chain joins TRBV27 to TRBJ1-2; D unresolved. This CDR3 contains 14 residues. V shed 6 bases and J shed 0 bases, with 11 bases lying between them. From germline, CDR1 is MNHEY and CDR2 SMNVEV (reference sequence).